This TCR beta chain was recorded in a study of patients and donors after allogeneic stem cell transplantation. CDR1 is SGHDN and CDR2 is FVKESK in the germline V gene. CDR3 length equals 16 residues. Trimming took 1 base from V and 2 from J; bases not matched to a gene: 5. TCRdb re-called the RT-PCR reads through MiXCR, storing one row per CDR3 protein. The table has roughly 940,000 distinct CDR3 sequences, 15% to 20% seen once. This receptor was obtained from a human donor who was either an allogeneic HSCT recipient or a stem cell or donor lymphocyte infusion donor (not recorded which). It is not recorded whose cells these are; they may come from a transplant donor. The sequenced sample consisted of blood, either unsorted or a sorted T cell fraction (not recorded which). The chain carries TRBV14 and TRBJ1-5; 7 nucleotides align to TRBD1. Written as DNA, the CDR3 is TGTGCCAGCAGCCAAGTCAAGGGGGCAGGCAATCAGCCCCAGCATTTT. This codes for CASSQVKGAGNQPQHF.